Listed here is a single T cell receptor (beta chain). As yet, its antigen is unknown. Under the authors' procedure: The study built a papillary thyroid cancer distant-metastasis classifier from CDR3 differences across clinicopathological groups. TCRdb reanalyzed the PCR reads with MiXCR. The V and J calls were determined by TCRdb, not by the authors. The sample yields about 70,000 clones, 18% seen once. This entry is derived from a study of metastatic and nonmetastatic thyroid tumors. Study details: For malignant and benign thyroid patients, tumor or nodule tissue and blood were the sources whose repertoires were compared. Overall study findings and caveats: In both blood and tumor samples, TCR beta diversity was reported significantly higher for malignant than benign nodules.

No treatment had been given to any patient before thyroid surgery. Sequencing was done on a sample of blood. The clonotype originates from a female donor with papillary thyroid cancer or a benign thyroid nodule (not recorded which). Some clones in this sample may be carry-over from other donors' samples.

The CDR3 protein is CASSPDSNQPQHF. The CDR3 bases are TGTGCCAGCAGTCCGGATAGCAATCAGCCCCAGCATTTT. V is TRBV28 and J is TRBJ1-5, with D unclear. The CDR3 covers 13 residues. V lost 5 bases and J 0 bases, leaving 5 bases between the germline ends. The germline V gene encodes CDR1 MDHEN and CDR2 SYDVKM. Complete variable domain (other parts from reference TRBV28 and TRBJ1-5): DVKVTQSSRYLVKRTGEKVFLECVQDMDHENMFWYRQDPGLGLRLIYFSYDVKMKEKGDIPEGYSVSREKKERFSLILESASTNQTSMYLCASSPDSNQPQHFGDGTRLSIL.